A selection of T cell receptor beta chains follows, all from one sample in a study of T-cell memory formation after mild COVID-19. Using its own MiXCR run on the 5' RACE reads, TCRdb lists one record per CDR3 protein. This table has about 210,000 distinct CDR3 sequences, approximately 30% appearing once. The specimen sequenced was PBMCs or a T cell subset sorted from them (not recorded which). These TCRs come from an adult woman who had mild COVID-19 (a few samples of this study predate the infection). Cell type and time point are not known. Both conserved end residues are part of each CDR3. A D gene is named only where the DNA matches it firmly. Clone size, where shown, is once, few, many, or a class for clones that have expanded.

J gene	V gene	CDR3 length	D gene	clone size	CDR3 protein	CDR3 DNA
TRBJ2-6	TRBV4-1	13	-	few	CASKGPGANVLTF	TGCGCCAGCAAGGGCCCCGGGGCCAACGTCCTGACTTTC
TRBJ2-2	TRBV5-6	16	TRBD1	-	CASSLALTGHFGELFF	TGTGCCAGCAGCTTGGCGCTGACAGGGCATTTCGGGGAGCTGTTTTTT
TRBJ2-3	TRBV4-2	16	-	-	CASSPGLPPSTDTQYF	TGTGCCAGCAGCCCCGGTCTACCCCCTAGCACAGATACGCAGTATTTT
TRBJ2-1	TRBV15	16	TRBD2	-	CATSGTSGRSYNEQFF	TGTGCCACCAGCGGAACTAGCGGGAGGTCCTACAATGAGCAGTTCTTC
TRBJ2-1	TRBV7-8	14	-	many	CASRAGGDFNEQFF	TGTGCCAGCCGGGCCGGGGGAGACTTCAATGAGCAGTTCTTC
TRBJ1-1	TRBV6-5	14	-	-	CASSSGLVNTEAFF	TGTGCCAGCAGTTCGGGGTTGGTGAACACTGAAGCTTTCTTT
TRBJ2-1	TRBV19	15	-	few	CASSIGLSSYNEQFF	TGTGCCAGTAGTATAGGTCTGAGCTCCTACAATGAGCAGTTCTTC
TRBJ1-2	TRBV7-9	14	-	few	CASSLVGGLSGYTF	TGTGCCAGCAGCTTAGTAGGCGGGTTGAGTGGCTACACCTTC
TRBJ2-6	TRBV7-6	14	-	many	CASSLGGGANVLTF	TGTGCCAGCAGCTTAGGGGGTGGGGCCAACGTCCTGACTTTC
TRBJ2-5	TRBV6-1	14	-	few	CASSDRSRGETQYF	TGTGCCAGCAGTGATAGGTCGAGGGGGGAGACCCAGTACTTC
TRBJ1-6	TRBV7-6	16	-	few	CASSLGSLLIHSPLHF	TGTGCCAGCAGCTTAGGCTCCCTTTTAATCCATTCACCCCTCCACTTT
TRBJ2-1	TRBV14	16	TRBD2	-	CASSQSGLAVRNEQFF	TGTGCCAGCAGCCAGTCGGGACTAGCGGTTCGGAATGAGCAGTTCTTC
TRBJ2-2	TRBV3-1	16	-	-	CASSQAGLLNTGELFF	TGTGCCAGCAGCCAAGCAGGGCTATTGAACACCGGGGAGCTGTTTTTT
TRBJ2-1	TRBV7-9	15	TRBD2	few	CASSYGGAFYNEQFF	TGTGCCAGCAGCTACGGGGGGGCCTTTTACAATGAGCAGTTCTTC
TRBJ2-1	TRBV9	13	-	-	CASSVAKRNEQFF	TGTGCCAGCAGCGTAGCTAAGCGGAATGAGCAGTTCTTC
TRBJ1-4	TRBV6-5	16	-	once	CASSYGGGHGNEKLFF	TGTGCCAGCAGTTACGGAGGGGGGCATGGTAATGAAAAACTGTTTTTT
TRBJ2-7	TRBV18	13	-	few	CASSPLQGGEQYF	TGTGCCAGCTCACCGTTACAGGGTGGCGAGCAGTACTTC
TRBJ2-3	TRBV7-6	16	-	few	CASSSHPSGHTDTQYF	TGTGCCAGCAGCTCCCATCCCAGCGGGCACACAGATACGCAGTATTTT
TRBJ2-5	TRBV3-1	15	-	few	CASSQTRGYQATQYF	TGTGCCAGCAGCCAAACGAGGGGGTACCAAGCGACCCAGTACTTC
TRBJ2-1	TRBV19	14	TRBD2	-	CASNGGAGKNEQFF	TGTGCCAGTAACGGGGGGGCCGGAAAGAATGAGCAGTTCTTC
TRBJ2-1	TRBV30	15	-	-	CAWSLRDLIANEQFF	TGTGCCTGGAGTCTCCGGGATCTTATCGCCAATGAGCAGTTCTTC
TRBJ2-2	TRBV30	15	TRBD1	-	CAWESGTGITGELFF	TGTGCCTGGGAATCCGGGACAGGGATCACCGGGGAGCTGTTTTTT
TRBJ2-5	TRBV5-5	16	TRBD2	few	CASSLLRDYLRETQYF	TGTGCCAGCAGCTTGTTGCGGGACTACCTTCGGGAGACCCAGTACTTC
TRBJ1-1	TRBV19	15	-	few	CASSIAPDGDTEAFF	TGTGCCAGTAGTATAGCTCCGGACGGTGACACTGAAGCTTTCTTT
TRBJ2-3	TRBV7-2	14	TRBD1	few	CASSRDRGHNTQYF	TGTGCCAGCAGCCGGGACAGGGGGCACAATACGCAGTATTTT
TRBJ2-7	TRBV9	15	TRBD1	few	CASSVGQGVSYEQYF	TGTGCCAGCAGCGTAGGGCAGGGGGTAAGCTACGAGCAGTACTTC
TRBJ2-1	TRBV12-3/TRBV12-4	12	-	-	CASGTGYNEQFF	TGTGCCAGCGGAACAGGTTACAATGAGCAGTTCTTC
TRBJ2-3	TRBV7-9	14	-	-	CASRGAPIADTQYF	TGTGCCAGCCGTGGGGCTCCGATTGCAGATACGCAGTATTTT
TRBJ2-7	TRBV7-9	15	TRBD2	few	CASSFGLAGSYEQYF	TGTGCCAGCAGCTTCGGACTAGCGGGCTCCTACGAGCAGTACTTC
TRBJ1-6	TRBV7-9	15	-	-	CASSFRSGDNSPLHF	TGTGCCAGCAGCTTTAGGTCAGGGGATAATTCACCCCTCCACTTT
TRBJ1-1	TRBV18	16	TRBD1	-	CASSPANRGLNTEAFF	TGTGCCAGCTCACCGGCGAACAGGGGCCTGAACACTGAAGCTTTCTTT
TRBJ1-6	TRBV12-3/TRBV12-4	16	TRBD1	few	CASRHGTGRQNSPLHF	TGTGCCAGCAGGCACGGGACAGGGAGACAGAATTCACCCCTCCACTTT
TRBJ1-6	TRBV27	15	-	-	CASSSPPGGNSPLHF	TGTGCCAGCAGTTCACCGCCGGGGGGGAACTCACCCCTCCACTTT
TRBJ1-5	TRBV3-1	12	-	-	CASSQDNQPQHF	TGTGCCAGCAGCCAAGATAATCAGCCCCAGCATTTT
TRBJ2-3	TRBV5-1	16	TRBD2	-	CASSLGTSGSTDTQYF	TGCGCCAGCAGCTTGGGGACTAGCGGTAGCACAGATACGCAGTATTTT
TRBJ2-1	TRBV7-2	16	-	-	CASSLEGGVSYNEQFF	TGTGCCAGCAGCTTAGAAGGCGGGGTCTCCTACAATGAGCAGTTCTTC
TRBJ2-1	TRBV14	15	-	-	CASSQPRGLYNEQFF	TGTGCCAGCAGCCAACCGCGGGGCCTCTACAATGAGCAGTTCTTC
TRBJ2-1	TRBV24-1	17	TRBD1	-	CATRGPSSGTGSNEQFF	TGTGCCACCAGGGGTCCCTCTTCCGGGACAGGGTCCAATGAGCAGTTCTTC
TRBJ2-5	TRBV11-2	17	TRBD2	-	CASSPLGTSDTLETQYF	TGTGCCAGCAGCCCATTGGGGACTAGCGATACCTTGGAGACCCAGTACTTC
TRBJ1-4	TRBV7-8	14	-	-	CASSFRQGHEKLFF	TGTGCCAGCAGCTTTCGGCAAGGCCATGAAAAACTGTTTTTT
TRBJ1-5	TRBV12-3/TRBV12-4	15	-	-	CASSHTNRWDQPQHF	TGTGCCAGCAGCCATACCAATAGGTGGGACCAGCCCCAGCATTTT
TRBJ2-5	TRBV5-1	15	TRBD2	once	CASSLEGLSAETQYF	TGCGCCAGCAGCTTGGAGGGACTAAGTGCGGAGACCCAGTACTTC
TRBJ2-7	TRBV7-6	14	-	-	CASSLAAESYEQYF	TGTGCCAGCAGCTTAGCGGCAGAATCCTACGAGCAGTACTTC
TRBJ2-3	TRBV4-2	17	TRBD2	-	CASSQRSSSGAEDTQYF	TGTGCCAGCAGCCAAAGGTCCTCTAGCGGGGCGGAAGATACGCAGTATTTT
TRBJ2-7	TRBV11-2	16	TRBD2	-	CASSLVTSGPHYEQYF	TGTGCCAGCAGCTTAGTGACTAGCGGGCCGCACTACGAGCAGTACTTC